This is a list of T cell receptor beta chains from one sample in a study of Ad26.COV2.S vaccination and SARS-CoV-2 variants. Data came from immunoSEQ multiplex PCR; TCRdb stores just in-frame clones and leaves some out. The data show about 680,000 clones, around 92% seen once. The material sequenced was peripheral blood, taken in a trial of Ad26.COV2.S vaccine versus placebo. These receptors were obtained from a person between 18 and 59 years old who received the Ad26.COV2.S COVID-19 vaccine or a placebo. Both conserved end residues are part of each CDR3. A D gene is named only where the DNA matches it firmly. Some rows have no size entry. The others give once, few or many, or a class for an expanded clone.

>TRBV7-2|TRBJ1-1|NA|NA
CASSPRTAQNTEAFF
TGTGCCAGCAGCCCCAGGACAGCCCAGAACACTGAAGCTTTCTTT
>TRBV19|TRBJ2-5|many|NA
CASSRQGGVETQYF
TGTGCCAGTAGTAGGCAGGGAGGTGTGGAGACCCAGTACTTC
>TRBV5-4|TRBJ2-7|NA|NA
CASSLGPGSEQYF
TGTGCCAGCAGCTTGGGGCCAGGGTCCGAGCAGTACTTC
>TRBV5-1|TRBJ2-2|many|TRBD1
CASGQENTGELFF
TGCGCCAGTGGACAGGAGAACACCGGGGAGCTGTTTTTT
>TRBV18|TRBJ2-5|NA|NA
CASSPRSDGETQYF
TGTGCCAGCTCACCACGGTCAGACGGGGAGACCCAGTACTTC
>TRBV7-9|TRBJ1-1|NA|TRBD1
CASSFPQGVSTEAFF
TGTGCCAGCAGCTTCCCACAGGGGGTAAGCACTGAAGCTTTCTTT
>TRBV4-3|TRBJ2-5|NA|NA
CASSQAGRWETQYF
TGCGCCAGCAGCCAAGCAGGGAGGTGGGAGACCCAGTACTTC
>TRBV5-5|TRBJ2-3|NA|NA
CASSWVRRLTTDTQYF
TGTGCCAGCAGCTGGGTTAGGAGGCTGACGACAGATACGCAGTATTTT
>TRBV10-3|TRBJ2-1|NA|TRBD2
CAISESASGTYEQFF
TGTGCCATCAGTGAGTCGGCTAGCGGGACCTATGAGCAGTTCTTC
>TRBV7-9|TRBJ1-1|NA|TRBD1
CASSSRTGSNTEAFF
TGTGCCAGCAGCTCACGGACAGGGTCAAACACTGAAGCTTTCTTT
>TRBV9|TRBJ2-3|NA|TRBD1
CASSGPGQGTDTQYF
TGTGCCAGCAGCGGCCCGGGACAGGGGACAGATACGCAGTATTTT
>TRBV7-9|TRBJ1-1|NA|NA
CASSRSMDTEAFF
TGTGCCAGCAGCAGGTCCATGGACACTGAAGCTTTCTTT
>TRBV6-5|TRBJ1-5|NA|NA
CASSYGSNQPQHF
TGTGCCAGCAGTTACGGCAGCAATCAGCCCCAGCATTTT
>TRBV19|TRBJ2-5|NA|NA
CASSITRTQETQYF
TGTGCCAGTAGTATAACCAGGACCCAAGAGACCCAGTACTTC
>TRBV18|TRBJ2-7|NA|TRBD1
CASSRTGLDEQYF
TGTGCCAGCTCACGGACAGGGTTGGACGAGCAGTACTTC
>TRBV5-1|TRBJ2-2|NA|NA
CASSALFGGNTGELFF
TGCGCCAGCAGCGCCCTTTTTGGGGGGAACACCGGGGAGCTGTTTTTT
>TRBV19|TRBJ1-3|NA|TRBD1
CASSIQRTDRGNGNTIYF
TGTGCCAGTAGTATCCAACGGACGGACAGGGGCAATGGAAACACCATATATTTT
>TRBV5-1|TRBJ1-3|NA|NA
CASSLQPTGGTLSGNTIYF
TGCGCCAGCAGCCTCCAGCCGACAGGAGGGACCCTCTCTGGAAACACCATATATTTT
>TRBV19|TRBJ1-5|NA|NA
CASSIRGVSNQPQHF
TGTGCCAGTAGTATTAGAGGGGTAAGCAATCAGCCCCAGCATTTT
>TRBV5-1|TRBJ2-2|NA|TRBD2
CASSFSLAGGGELFF
TGCGCCAGCAGCTTCTCCCTAGCGGGAGGTGGGGAGCTGTTTTTT
>TRBV14|TRBJ2-3|NA|TRBD2
CASSLWRTSGSTDTQYF
TGTGCCAGCAGCCTCTGGAGGACTAGCGGGAGCACAGATACGCAGTATTTT
>TRBV24-1|TRBJ2-2|NA|NA
CATSASSNTGELFF
TGTGCCACCAGTGCATCTAGCAACACCGGGGAGCTGTTTTTT
>TRBV7-2|TRBJ1-1|once|NA
CASSLLWNTEAFF
TGTGCCAGCAGCTTATTATGGAACACTGAAGCTTTCTTT
>TRBV4-1|TRBJ2-7|NA|NA
CASSRLQGTYEQYF
TGCGCCAGCAGTCGATTACAGGGAACCTACGAGCAGTACTTC
>TRBV5-1|TRBJ1-4|once|NA
CASSFGNPNEKLFF
TGCGCCAGCAGCTTCGGCAATCCAAATGAAAAACTGTTTTTT
>TRBV6-2/TRBV6-3|TRBJ1-5|NA|NA
CASSWRIRQPQHF
TGTGCCAGCAGTTGGAGAATTCGTCAGCCCCAGCATTTT
>TRBV27|TRBJ1-5|NA|NA
CASSLDGVFQHF
TGTGCCAGCAGCCTCGACGGAGTGTTCCAGCATTTT
>TRBV19|TRBJ2-1|NA|TRBD2
CASSAPTSGFYNEQFF
TGTGCCAGTAGCGCCCCGACTAGCGGGTTCTACAATGAGCAGTTCTTC
>TRBV30|TRBJ2-1|once|TRBD2
CAWSVPPEAGRWNEQFF
TGTGCCTGGAGTGTACCCCCAGAAGCGGGGCGTTGGAATGAGCAGTTCTTC
>TRBV7-8|TRBJ1-4|NA|NA
CASSRTTGNEKLFF
TGTGCCAGCAGCCGTACTACAGGGAACGAAAAACTGTTTTTT
>TRBV20-1|TRBJ1-1|NA|NA
CSASSGQGGTEAFF
TGCAGTGCTAGTTCCGGACAAGGTGGGACTGAAGCTTTCTTT
>TRBV7-9|TRBJ2-7|NA|TRBD1
CASSLLLGQADYEQYF
TGTGCCAGCAGCTTACTTTTGGGACAGGCCGACTACGAGCAGTACTTC
>TRBV7-2|TRBJ2-6|NA|TRBD2
CASSSQGLAGTGANVLTF
TGTGCCAGCAGCTCGCAGGGACTAGCGGGAACCGGGGCCAACGTCCTGACTTTC
>TRBV27|TRBJ1-1|few|NA
CASSPPGWTEAFF
TGTGCCAGCAGTCCTCCCGGGTGGACTGAAGCTTTCTTT
>TRBV10-3|TRBJ1-4|once|NA
CAISDLGRGETNEKLFF
TGTGCCATCAGTGATTTGGGCAGGGGAGAGACTAATGAAAAACTGTTTTTT
>TRBV3-1/TRBV3-2|TRBJ2-2|NA|TRBD2
CASSRGRAAGELFF
TGTGCCAGCAGCCGGGGGAGGGCCGCCGGGGAGCTGTTTTTT
>TRBV9|TRBJ2-2|NA|NA
CASGGLSTGELFF
TGTGCCAGCGGAGGCCTGAGCACCGGGGAGCTGTTTTTT
>TRBV5-1|TRBJ2-3|NA|TRBD1
CASSHTGGGNSDTQYF
TGCGCCAGCAGCCATACAGGGGGCGGGAACTCAGATACGCAGTATTTT
>TRBV5-6|TRBJ1-1|NA|TRBD1
CASSARGYTEAFF
TGTGCCAGCAGCGCCAGGGGGTACACTGAAGCTTTCTTT
>TRBV7-9|TRBJ2-6|NA|NA
CASSLVSLGDNVLTF
TGTGCCAGCAGCTTAGTTAGTCTGGGGGATAACGTCCTGACTTTC